A single sample gave rise to the 4 T cell receptor beta chains below, sequenced in a study of blood T cell repertoires in COVID-19 (dated by TCRdb to about 2020). The library was prepared using the immunoSEQ multiplex PCR assay. TCRdb took over this immuneACCESS table, retaining in-frame rearrangements with V and J assigned. Such tables are incomplete; in checked studies, under half of the missing clones stem from an unresolved V gene, and the remainder is unexplained. The sample table contains around 370,000 clones; only one count was recorded for about 88% of them. The ten largest clones capture 0.9% to 1.5% of the sample. Sample: PBMCs or T cells enriched from blood (not recorded which). These receptor sequences come from a woman aged 18-30 years who had recovered from COVID-19.

Only a few counts were recorded for this clone. This chain joins TRBV18 and TRBJ2-7; D gene unclear. The CDR3 totals 15 residues. Trimming took 2 bases from V and 6 from J, leaving 17 bases between them. Germline loops: CDR1 KGHSH, CDR2 LQKENI. The CDR3 DNA reads TGTGCCAGCTCACCAGAGACTTCTATGTGGCCCGAGCAGTACTTC. It specifies CASSPETSMWPEQYF.

This clone was observed a few times. The rearrangement joins TRBV30 to TRBJ2-1; a possible D gene is TRBD1 (6 bases). From germline, CDR1 is GTSNPN and CDR2 SVGIG (reference sequence). Trimming removed 2 bases from V and 2 bases from J, with 10 bases in between. The CDR3 is 14 residues long. The CDR3 loop reads CAWSPGEAYNEQFF. DNA of the CDR3: TGTGCCTGGAGTCCAGGGGAAGCCTACAATGAGCAGTTCTTC. The full variable domain, with the rest looked up from reference TRBV30 and TRBJ2-1, is SQTIHQWPATLVQPVGSPLSLECTVEGTSNPNLYWYRQAAGRGLQLLFYSVGIGQISSEVPQNLSASRPQDRQFILSSKKLLLSDSGFYLCAWSPGEAYNEQFFGPGTRLTVL.

The rearrangement uses TRBV5-1 and TRBJ1-2, with D hard to call. The germline V gene has CDR1 SGHRS and CDR2 YFSETQ. Trimming pared 0 bases from V and 9 bases from J, leaving 12 bases between. The CDR3 contains 13 residues. The CDR3 loop is CASSLETGIRYTF. The CDR3 nucleotides are TGCGCCAGCAGCTTGGAGACCGGGATCCGCTACACCTTC. Combining the CDR3 with reference TRBV5-1 and TRBJ1-2 gives the whole variable domain KAGVTQTPRYLIKTRGQQVTLSCSPISGHRSVSWYQQTPGQGLQFLFEYFSETQRNKGNFPGRFSGRQFSNSRSEMNVSTLELGDSALYLCASSLETGIRYTFGSGTRLTVV.

This clone has only one observation. The chain couples TRBV9 to TRBJ2-5; 9 nucleotides agree with TRBD2. CDR1 and CDR2 from the germline V gene are SGDLS and YYNGEE. J was trimmed by 9 bases and V by 3 bases; bases with no gene match: 9. The CDR3 covers 14 residues. The chain's CDR3 is CASSGTSEFIPQYF. The CDR3 DNA reads TGTGCCAGCAGCGGGACTAGCGAATTTATTCCCCAGTACTTC. The full variable domain, completed using reference TRBV9 and TRBJ2-5, is DSGVTQTPKHLITATGQRVTLRCSPRSGDLSVYWYQQSLDQGLQFLIQYYNGEERAKGNILERFSAQQFPDLHSELNLSSLELGDSALYFCASSGTSEFIPQYFGPGTRLLVL.